This T cell receptor beta chain was identified during a study of human T cells and chemical hapten exposure. Overall study context: The variation in per-sample TCR yields arose mainly from small differences in pooled library volumes.

General study findings and limits: The number of TCRs over 1 in 1000 frequency stayed unchanged after DPC.

Time point noted: healthy volunteer bleed at 2 weeks. Whole blood that had not been fractionated was the source of extracted total RNA. Germline V gene lookup returns CDR1 MDHEN and CDR2 SYDVKM. The CDR3 sequence is 13 residues long. The V end lost 6 bases, the J end lost 7 bases, and 13 bases lay between the germline ends. Individual cDNA molecules (in the library) carried attached unique molecular identifiers. How the authors handled the data: A typical sample had roughly 96,000 TCRs, with roughly 20,000 to 700,000 overall. Each CDR3 protein is one row after TCRdb ran MiXCR on the RACE reads. The V and J calls were not made by the authors but by TCRdb's processing. The table has roughly 30,000 distinct CDR3 sequences, about 7.2% seen once. Concerning this clonotype itself: Its cognate antigen is unknown.

The origin of this receptor is a human donor in good health. Some clones in this sample may be carry-over from other donors' samples. The chain is built from TRBV28 and TRBJ1-5; D not resolved. Material for sequencing was whole blood. The CDR3 region is CASSDNKGQPQHF. DNA for the CDR3: TGTGCCAGCAGCGACAACAAAGGACAGCCCCAGCATTTT. The whole variable domain, filled in from reference TRBV28 and TRBJ1-5, reads DVKVTQSSRYLVKRTGEKVFLECVQDMDHENMFWYRQDPGLGLRLIYFSYDVKMKEKGDIPEGYSVSREKKERFSLILESASTNQTSMYLCASSDNKGQPQHFGDGTRLSIL.